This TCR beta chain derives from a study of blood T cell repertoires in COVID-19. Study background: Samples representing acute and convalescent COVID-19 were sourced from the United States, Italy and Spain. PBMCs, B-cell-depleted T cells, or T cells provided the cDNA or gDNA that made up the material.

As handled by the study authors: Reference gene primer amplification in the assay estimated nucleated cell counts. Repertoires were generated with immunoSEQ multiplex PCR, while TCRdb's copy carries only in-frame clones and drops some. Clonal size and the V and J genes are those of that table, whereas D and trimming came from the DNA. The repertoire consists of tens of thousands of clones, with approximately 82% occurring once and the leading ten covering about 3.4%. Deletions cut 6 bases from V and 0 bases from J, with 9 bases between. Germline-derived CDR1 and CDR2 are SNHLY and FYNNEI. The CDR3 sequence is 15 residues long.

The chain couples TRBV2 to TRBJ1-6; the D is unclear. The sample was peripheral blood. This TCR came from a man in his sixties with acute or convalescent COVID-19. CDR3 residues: CASRPWSSYNSPLHF. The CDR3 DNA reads TGTGCCAGCAGACCATGGAGCTCCTATAATTCACCCCTCCACTTT.